This T cell receptor (beta chain) originates from a study of cytomegalovirus exposure and HLA in healthy donors. Study-wide results and caveats: Rarity marked most TCR sequences, yet some public TCRs occurred in many donors.

With regard to this clone: The antigen remains unidentified.

TCRdb's copy holds only in-frame clones and misses some; the assay was immunoSEQ multiplex PCR. The sample lists fewer than 400,000 clones, approximately 91% occurring once. Sequenced: PBMCs. The source of this sequence is a man aged 30 to 39 in good health and CMV-seronegative.

CDR3 in amino acids: CASRDRVYGQPQHF. The CDR3 DNA reads as TGTGCCAGTAGGGACAGGGTGTACGGGCAGCCCCAGCATTTT. The chain links TRBV19 to TRBJ1-5; 8 bases match TRBD1. CDR1 is LNHDA and CDR2 is SQIVND in the germline V gene (reference sequence). This CDR3 region has 14 residues. V was pared by 6 bases and J by 7 bases, with 8 bases of the junction left unmatched.